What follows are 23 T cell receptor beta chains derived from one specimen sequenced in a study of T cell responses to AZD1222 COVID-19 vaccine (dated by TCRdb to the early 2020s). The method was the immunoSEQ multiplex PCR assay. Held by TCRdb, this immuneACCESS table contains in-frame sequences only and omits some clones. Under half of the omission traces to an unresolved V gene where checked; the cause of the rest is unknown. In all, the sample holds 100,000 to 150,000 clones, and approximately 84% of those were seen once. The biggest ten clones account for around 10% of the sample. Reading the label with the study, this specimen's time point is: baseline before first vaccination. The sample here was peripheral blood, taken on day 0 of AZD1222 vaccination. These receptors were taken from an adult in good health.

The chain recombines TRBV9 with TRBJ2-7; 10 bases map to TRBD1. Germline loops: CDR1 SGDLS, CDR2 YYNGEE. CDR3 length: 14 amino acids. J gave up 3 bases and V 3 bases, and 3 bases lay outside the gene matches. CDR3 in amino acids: CASSAGTGDYEQYF. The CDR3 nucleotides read TGTGCCAGCAGCGCCGGGACAGGGGACTACGAGCAGTACTTC.

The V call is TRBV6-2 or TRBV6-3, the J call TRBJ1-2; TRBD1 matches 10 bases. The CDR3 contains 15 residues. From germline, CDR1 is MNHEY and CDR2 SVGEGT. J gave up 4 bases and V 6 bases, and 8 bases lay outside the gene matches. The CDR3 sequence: CASSKGTGDFYGYTF. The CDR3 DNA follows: TGTGCCAGCAGCAAGGGGACAGGGGACTTCTATGGCTACACCTTC.

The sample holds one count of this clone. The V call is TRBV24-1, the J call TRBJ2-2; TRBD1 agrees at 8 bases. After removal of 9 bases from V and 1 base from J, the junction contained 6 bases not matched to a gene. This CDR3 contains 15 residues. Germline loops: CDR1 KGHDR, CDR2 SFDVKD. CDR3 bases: TGTGCCACCCGACGGGGGACAGGGAACACCGGGGAGCTGTTTTTT. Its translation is CATRRGTGNTGELFF.

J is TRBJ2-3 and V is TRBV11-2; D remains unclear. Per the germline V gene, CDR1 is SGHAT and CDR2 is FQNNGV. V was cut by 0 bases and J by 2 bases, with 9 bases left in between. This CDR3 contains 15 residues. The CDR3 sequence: CASSLDQVPTDTQYF. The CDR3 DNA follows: TGTGCCAGCAGCTTAGATCAGGTCCCCACAGATACGCAGTATTTT.

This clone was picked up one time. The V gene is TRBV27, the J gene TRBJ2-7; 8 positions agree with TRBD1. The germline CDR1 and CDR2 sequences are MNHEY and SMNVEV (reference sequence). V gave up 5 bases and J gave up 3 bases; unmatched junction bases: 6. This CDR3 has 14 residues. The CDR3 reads CASSHRTGYYEQYF. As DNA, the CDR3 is TGTGCCAGCAGTCACCGGACAGGGTACTACGAGCAGTACTTC.

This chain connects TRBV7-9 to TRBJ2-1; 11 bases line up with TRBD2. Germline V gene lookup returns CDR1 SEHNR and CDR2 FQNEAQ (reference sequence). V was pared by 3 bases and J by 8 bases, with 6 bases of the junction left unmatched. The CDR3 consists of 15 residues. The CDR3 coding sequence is TGTGCCAGCAGCTTTACTAGCGGGAGCCATCATGAGCAGTTCTTC. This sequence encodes CASSFTSGSHHEQFF.

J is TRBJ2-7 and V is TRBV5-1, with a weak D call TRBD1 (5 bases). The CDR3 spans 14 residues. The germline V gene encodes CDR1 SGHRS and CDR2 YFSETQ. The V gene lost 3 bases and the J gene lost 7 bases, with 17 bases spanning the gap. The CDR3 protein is CASSSIDSASEQYF. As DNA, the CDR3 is TGCGCCAGCAGCTCCATAGACAGCGCCTCTGAGCAGTACTTC.

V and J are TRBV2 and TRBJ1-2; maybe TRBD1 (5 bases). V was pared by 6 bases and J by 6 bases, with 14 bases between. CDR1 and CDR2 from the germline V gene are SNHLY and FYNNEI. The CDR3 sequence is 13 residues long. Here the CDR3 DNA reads TGTGCCAGCAGAAACGACAGAAGTGATGGCTACACCTTC. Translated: CASRNDRSDGYTF. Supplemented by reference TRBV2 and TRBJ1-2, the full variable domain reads EPEVTQTPSHQVTQMGQEVILRCVPISNHLYFYWYRQILGQKVEFLVSFYNNEISEKSEIFDDQFSVERPDGSNFTLKIRSTKLEDSAMYFCASRNDRSDGYTFGSGTRLTVV.

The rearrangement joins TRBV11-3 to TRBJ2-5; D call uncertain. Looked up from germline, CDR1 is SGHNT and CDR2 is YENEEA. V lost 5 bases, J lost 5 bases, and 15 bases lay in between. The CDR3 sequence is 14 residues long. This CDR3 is CASSPYTEWETQYF. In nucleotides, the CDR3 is TGTGCCAGCAGCCCCTACACGGAGTGGGAGACCCAGTACTTC.

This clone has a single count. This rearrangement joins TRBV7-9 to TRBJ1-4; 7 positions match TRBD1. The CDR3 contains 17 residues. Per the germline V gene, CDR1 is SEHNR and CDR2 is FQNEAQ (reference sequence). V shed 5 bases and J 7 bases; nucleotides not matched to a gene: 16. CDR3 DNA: TGTGCCAGCAGCCCGGCGACAGGGAGGATGGGAGGTGAAAAACTGTTTTTT. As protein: CASSPATGRMGGEKLFF.

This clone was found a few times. DNA for the CDR3: TGTGCCAGCAGCTTGGTGGATACTAGCGGGCTCCACGGGGAGCTGTTTTTT. Protein: CASSLVDTSGLHGELFF. V is TRBV5-8 and J is TRBJ2-2; TRBD2 agrees at 9 bases. V gave up 0 bases and J gave up 7 bases; unmatched junction bases: 10. The CDR3 is 17 residues long. Germline assignment: CDR1 SGHTS and CDR2 YDEGEE.

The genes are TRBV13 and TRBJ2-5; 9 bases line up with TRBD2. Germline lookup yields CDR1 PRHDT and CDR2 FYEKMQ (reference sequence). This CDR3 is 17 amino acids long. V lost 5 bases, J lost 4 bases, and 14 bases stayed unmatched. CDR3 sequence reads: CASSPGGSGSWGETQYF. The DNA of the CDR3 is TGTGCCAGCAGCCCGGGGGGTAGCGGGAGTTGGGGAGAGACCCAGTACTTC. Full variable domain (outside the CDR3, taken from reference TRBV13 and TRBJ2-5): AAGVIQSPRHLIKEKRETATLKCYPIPRHDTVYWYQQGPGQDPQFLISFYEKMQSDKGSIPDRFSAQQFSDYHSELNMSSLELGDSALYFCASSPGGSGSWGETQYFGPGTRLLVL.

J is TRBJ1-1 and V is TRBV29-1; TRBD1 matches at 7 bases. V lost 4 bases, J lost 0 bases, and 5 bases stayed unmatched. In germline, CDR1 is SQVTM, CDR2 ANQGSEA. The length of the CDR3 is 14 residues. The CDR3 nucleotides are TGCAGCGTTGGATCCCAGGGGGTGAACACTGAAGCTTTCTTT. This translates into CSVGSQGVNTEAFF. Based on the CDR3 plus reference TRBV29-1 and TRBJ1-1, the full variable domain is SAVISQKPSRDICQRGTSLTIQCQVDSQVTMMFWYRQQPGQSLTLIATANQGSEATYESGFVIDKFPISRPNLTFSTLTVSNMSPEDSSIYLCSVGSQGVNTEAFFGQGTRLTVV.

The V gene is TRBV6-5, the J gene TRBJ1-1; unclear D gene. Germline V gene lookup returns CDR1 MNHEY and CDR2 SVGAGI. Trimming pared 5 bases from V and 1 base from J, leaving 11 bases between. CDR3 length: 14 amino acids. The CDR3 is CASSPGWGNTEAFF. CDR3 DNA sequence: TGTGCCAGCAGTCCCGGATGGGGGAACACTGAAGCTTTCTTT.

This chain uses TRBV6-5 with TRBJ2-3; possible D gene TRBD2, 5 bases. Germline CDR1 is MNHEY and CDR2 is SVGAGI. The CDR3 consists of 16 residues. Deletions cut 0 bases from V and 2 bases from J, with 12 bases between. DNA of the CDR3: TGTGCCAGCAGTTACTCTACTAGTTCCCCCACAGATACGCAGTATTTT. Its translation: CASSYSTSSPTDTQYF.

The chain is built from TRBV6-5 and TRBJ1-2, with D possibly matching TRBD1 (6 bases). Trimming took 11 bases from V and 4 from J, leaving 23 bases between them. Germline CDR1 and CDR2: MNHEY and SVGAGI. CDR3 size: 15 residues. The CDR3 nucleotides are TGTGCCCTCTCCCAAAGGGGGGGAGAGAGCTATGGCTACACCTTC. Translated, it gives CALSQRGGESYGYTF.

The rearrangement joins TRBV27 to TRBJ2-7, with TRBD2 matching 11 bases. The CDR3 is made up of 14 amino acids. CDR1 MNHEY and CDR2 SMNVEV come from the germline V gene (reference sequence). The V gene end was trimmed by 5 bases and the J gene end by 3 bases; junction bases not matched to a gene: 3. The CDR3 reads CASSRGTSGYEQYF. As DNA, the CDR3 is TGTGCCAGCAGTCGTGGGACTAGCGGCTACGAGCAGTACTTC.

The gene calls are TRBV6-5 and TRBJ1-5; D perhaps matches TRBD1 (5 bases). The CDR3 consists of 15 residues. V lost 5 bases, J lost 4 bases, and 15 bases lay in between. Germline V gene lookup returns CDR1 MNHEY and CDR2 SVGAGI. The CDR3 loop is CASSPGTGRNQPQHF. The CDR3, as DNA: TGTGCCAGCAGTCCCGGGACGGGTCGGAATCAGCCCCAGCATTTT.

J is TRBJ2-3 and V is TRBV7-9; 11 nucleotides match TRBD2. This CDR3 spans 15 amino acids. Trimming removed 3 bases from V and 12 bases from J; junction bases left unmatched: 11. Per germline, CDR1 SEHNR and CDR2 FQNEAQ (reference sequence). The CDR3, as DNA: TGTGCCAGCAGCTTTTTAGCGGGAGGGCCGGGGGTTCAGTATTTT. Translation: CASSFLAGGPGVQYF.

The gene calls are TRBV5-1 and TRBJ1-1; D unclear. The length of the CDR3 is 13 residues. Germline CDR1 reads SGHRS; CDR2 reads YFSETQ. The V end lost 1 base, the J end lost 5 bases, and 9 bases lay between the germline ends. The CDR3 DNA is TGCGCCAGCAGCTTGAGACGGGCGACTGAAGCTTTCTTT. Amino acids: CASSLRRATEAFF.

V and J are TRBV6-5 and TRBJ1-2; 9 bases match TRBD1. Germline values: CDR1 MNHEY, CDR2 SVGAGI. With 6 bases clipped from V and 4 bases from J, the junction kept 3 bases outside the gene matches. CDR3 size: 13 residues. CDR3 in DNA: TGTGCCAGCAGAGGACAGGGGCCCTATGGCTACACCTTC. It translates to CASRGQGPYGYTF.

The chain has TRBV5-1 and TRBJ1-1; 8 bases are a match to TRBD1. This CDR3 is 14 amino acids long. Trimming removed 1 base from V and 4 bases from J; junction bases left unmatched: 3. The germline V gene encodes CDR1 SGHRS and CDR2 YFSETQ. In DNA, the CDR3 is TGCGCCAGCAGCTTGCAGGGGGCAGGCACTGAAGCTTTCTTT. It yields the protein CASSLQGAGTEAFF.

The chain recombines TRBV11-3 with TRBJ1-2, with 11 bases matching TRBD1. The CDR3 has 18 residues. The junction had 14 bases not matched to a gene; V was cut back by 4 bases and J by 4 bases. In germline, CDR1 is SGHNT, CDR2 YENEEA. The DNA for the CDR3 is TGTGCCAGCAGCTCACCCGGGACAGGGGGAAGGAGCGGCTATGGCTACACCTTC. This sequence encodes CASSSPGTGGRSGYGYTF.